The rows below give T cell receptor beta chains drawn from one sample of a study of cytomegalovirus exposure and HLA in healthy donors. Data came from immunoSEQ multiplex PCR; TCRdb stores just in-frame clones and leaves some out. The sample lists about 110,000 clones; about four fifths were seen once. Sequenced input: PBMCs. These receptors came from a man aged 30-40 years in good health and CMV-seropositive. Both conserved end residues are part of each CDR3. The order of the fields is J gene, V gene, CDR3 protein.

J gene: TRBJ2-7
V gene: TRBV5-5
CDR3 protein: CASSAGGTYYEQYF

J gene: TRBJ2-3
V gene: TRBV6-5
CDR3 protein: CASYRTRTDTQYF

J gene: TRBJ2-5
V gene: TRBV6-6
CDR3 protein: CASSYSTGGAETQYF

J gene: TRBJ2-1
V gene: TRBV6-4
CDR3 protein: CASSDWSTSPVDEQFF

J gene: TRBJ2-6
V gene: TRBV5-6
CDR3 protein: CASSPMDSYSGANVLTF

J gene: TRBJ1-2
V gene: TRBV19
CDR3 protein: CASTGFSYGYTF

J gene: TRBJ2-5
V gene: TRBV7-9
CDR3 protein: CASSLGSAGGPQETQYF

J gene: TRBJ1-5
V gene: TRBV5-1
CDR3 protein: CASSFTGGDQPQHF

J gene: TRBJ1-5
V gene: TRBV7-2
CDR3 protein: CASSLGESGWNQPQHF

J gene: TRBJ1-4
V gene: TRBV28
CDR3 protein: CASSPTGQGQKLFF

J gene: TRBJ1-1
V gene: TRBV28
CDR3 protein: CASIRARTGPNTEAFF

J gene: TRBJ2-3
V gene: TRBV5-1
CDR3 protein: CASSNRGGWPDTQYF

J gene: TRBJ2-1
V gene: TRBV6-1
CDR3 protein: CASSEHHWNEQFF

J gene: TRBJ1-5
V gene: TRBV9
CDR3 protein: CASSVDRVGGPQHF

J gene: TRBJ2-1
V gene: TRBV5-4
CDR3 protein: CASSGGTSGIPRSYNEQFF

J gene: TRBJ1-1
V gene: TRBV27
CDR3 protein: CASSLPSWQGGMNTEAFF

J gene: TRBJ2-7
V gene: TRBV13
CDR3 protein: CASSFGSGQGNYEQYF

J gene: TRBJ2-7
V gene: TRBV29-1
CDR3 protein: CSVNPTGGSYEQYF

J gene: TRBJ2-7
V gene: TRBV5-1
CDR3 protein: CASSWGTSGGEQYF

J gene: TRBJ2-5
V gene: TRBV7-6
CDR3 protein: CASRSMDRDGETQYF

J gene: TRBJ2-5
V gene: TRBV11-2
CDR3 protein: CASRGGKGETQYF

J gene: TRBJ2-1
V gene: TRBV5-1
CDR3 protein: CASSWGAGTGTYNEQFF

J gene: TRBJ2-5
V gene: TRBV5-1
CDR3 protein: CASSLAYGRGYQETQYF

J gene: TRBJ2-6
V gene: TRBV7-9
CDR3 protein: CASSSMISDSGANVLTF

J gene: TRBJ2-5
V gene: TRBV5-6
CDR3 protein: CASSLAGAGGRETQYF

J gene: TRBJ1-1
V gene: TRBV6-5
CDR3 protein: CASSSTTGATEAFF

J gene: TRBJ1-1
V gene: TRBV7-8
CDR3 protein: CASSLVAGYTEAFF

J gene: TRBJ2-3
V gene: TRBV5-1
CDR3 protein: CASTWSGYTDTQYF

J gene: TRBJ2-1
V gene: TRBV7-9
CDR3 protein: CASSLGAGGAAQDHEQFF

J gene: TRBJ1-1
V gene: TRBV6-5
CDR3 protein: CASRPDRGGWTEAFF

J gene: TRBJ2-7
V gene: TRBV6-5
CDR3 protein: CASSRGQLSSYEQYF

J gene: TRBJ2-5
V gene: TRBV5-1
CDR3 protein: CASSLVGLGQETQYF

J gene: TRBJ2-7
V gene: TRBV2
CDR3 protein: CASSEGQGHEQYF

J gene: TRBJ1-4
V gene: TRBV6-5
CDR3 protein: CASSYYLGEKLFF

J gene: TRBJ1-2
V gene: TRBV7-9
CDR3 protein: CASIPGPGGGYTF

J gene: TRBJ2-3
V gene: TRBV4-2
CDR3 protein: CASSLETSGSTDTQYF

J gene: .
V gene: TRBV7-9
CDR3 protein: CASSPFSGGLSYEQYF

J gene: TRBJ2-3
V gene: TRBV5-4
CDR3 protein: CASSKGLAGSTDTQYF